The 31 T cell receptor beta chains reported below all come from one sample, sequenced in a study of technical replicates of blood from four donors. Generated by immunoSEQ multiplex PCR, the TCRdb table keeps only in-frame clones and is missing some. This table has about 100,000 clones, nearly 97% appearing once. The sequencing sample was made of T cells isolated from PBMCs. These receptors were obtained from a human donor in good health.

This chain links TRBV10-3 with TRBJ2-7; TRBD1 matches 8 bases. The CDR3 totals 15 residues. Germline loops: CDR1 ENHRY, CDR2 SYGVKD. V gave up 4 bases and J gave up 3 bases; unmatched junction bases: 8. CDR3: CAISVGPGQDYEQYF. CDR3 in DNA: TGTGCCATCAGTGTTGGACCGGGACAGGACTACGAGCAGTACTTC.

This clone occurred once. V and J are TRBV4-1 and TRBJ2-1; 10 nucleotides match TRBD2. Looked up from germline, CDR1 is MGHRA and CDR2 is YSYEKL. Trimming at V came to 4 bases and at J to 4 bases, leaving 4 bases not matched to a gene. The CDR3 is 15 residues long. This chain's CDR3 is CASSLGTSEYNEQFF. Written as DNA, the CDR3 is TGCGCCAGCAGCCTCGGGACTAGCGAATACAATGAGCAGTTCTTC.

This rearrangement joins TRBV5-4 to TRBJ1-2; D is unresolved. V dropped 0 bases and J dropped 4 bases, with 10 bases sitting between them. Germline V gene sequence: CDR1 SGHNT, CDR2 YYREEE (reference sequence). This CDR3 has 14 residues. The CDR3 coding sequence is TGTGCCAGCAGCTTGGGGCAAGCGCTCTATGGCTACACCTTC. Translating it yields CASSLGQALYGYTF.

This chain uses TRBV19 with TRBJ2-1; 12 positions agree with TRBD2. The V segment lost 6 bases and the J segment 5 bases; nucleotides outside the gene matches: 14. Germline values: CDR1 LNHDA, CDR2 SQIVND (reference sequence). The CDR3 sequence is 18 residues long. Here the CDR3 reads CASSPKRWRLAGDNEQFF. Written as DNA, the CDR3 is TGTGCCAGTAGCCCGAAGCGGTGGCGACTAGCGGGGGACAATGAGCAGTTCTTC. Full variable domain (rest looked up from reference TRBV19 and TRBJ2-1): DGGITQSPKYLFRKEGQNVTLSCEQNLNHDAMYWYRQDPGQGLRLIYYSQIVNDFQKGDIAEGYSVSREKKESFPLTVTSAQKNPTAFYLCASSPKRWRLAGDNEQFFGPGTRLTVL.

The rearrangement links TRBV28 to TRBJ1-2; D not resolved. Trimming cost V 4 bases and J 7 bases, with 13 bases left between them. The V gene's germline CDR1 is MDHEN and CDR2 SYDVKM. The CDR3 covers 13 residues. The CDR3 loop reads CASSSYGAGGYTF. DNA of the CDR3: TGTGCCAGCAGTTCTTACGGAGCCGGTGGCTACACCTTC.

The rearrangement links TRBV11-3 to TRBJ2-7, with 8 bases identical to TRBD1. Germline values: CDR1 SGHNT, CDR2 YENEEA. V gave up 5 bases and J gave up 3 bases; unmatched junction bases: 3. The length of the CDR3 is 13 residues. CDR3 sequence (DNA): TGTGCCAGCAGCCGGGGGACAGGCTACGAGCAGTACTTC. It yields the protein CASSRGTGYEQYF.

This clone has a single count. The V gene is TRBV5-1, the J gene TRBJ2-3, with D tentatively TRBD1 (5 bases). There are 16 residues in the CDR3. Trimming stripped 0 bases from V and 4 bases from J, with 15 bases between. Germline V gives CDR1 SGHRS, CDR2 YFSETQ. CDR3 in amino acids: CASSLGLDRGADTQYF. The DNA of the CDR3 is TGCGCCAGCAGCTTGGGATTAGACAGAGGCGCAGATACGCAGTATTTT.

This clone has only one observation. This rearrangement joins TRBV28 to TRBJ2-7; the match to TRBD2 covers 7 bases. CDR1 is MDHEN and CDR2 is SYDVKM in the germline V gene. J gave up 4 bases and V 6 bases, and 12 bases lay outside the gene matches. The CDR3 length is 15 residues. The CDR3 sequence: CASRDLAGHAYEQYF. The CDR3 DNA follows: TGTGCCAGCAGGGACTTAGCGGGCCACGCTTACGAGCAGTACTTC.

J is TRBJ1-2 and V is TRBV2, with D perhaps matching TRBD1 (6 bases). Germline CDR1 reads SNHLY; CDR2 reads FYNNEI. The CDR3 has 13 residues. Trimming removed 5 bases at V and 1 base at J, with 8 bases between. Written as DNA, the CDR3 is TGTGCCAGCAGTCGGGACAATAACTATGGCTACACCTTC. It encodes CASSRDNNYGYTF.

The chain recombines TRBV27 with TRBJ1-1; D not resolved. Deletions cut 5 bases from V and 5 bases from J, with 12 bases between. The CDR3 is made up of 13 amino acids. Germline CDR1 and CDR2: MNHEY and SMNVEV (reference sequence). CDR3 DNA: TGTGCCAGCAGTCTCACCCAGGTTACTGAAGCTTTCTTT. Translating gives CASSLTQVTEAFF.

The J gene is TRBJ1-1, the V gene TRBV11-2; TRBD1 might be the D (5 bases). This CDR3 spans 14 amino acids. Germline lookup yields CDR1 SGHAT and CDR2 FQNNGV. The germline V and J ends were trimmed by 2 bases and 7 bases, with 14 bases remaining between them. Written as DNA, the CDR3 is TGTGCCAGCAGCTTACGTAGGGGTCTTAATGAAGCTTTCTTT. Encoded protein: CASSLRRGLNEAFF.

V is TRBV13 and J is TRBJ2-7; D is perhaps TRBD1 (5 bases). The CDR3 has 12 residues. Trimming took 1 base from V and 9 from J, leaving 10 bases between them. Germline CDR1 and CDR2: PRHDT and FYEKMQ (reference sequence). CDR3 sequence (DNA): TGTGCCAGCAGCTTAGATTGGACAATGCAGTACTTC. This sequence encodes CASSLDWTMQYF.

The CDR3 DNA sequence: TGTGCCAGCAGTTACATCAGGGGGCGAGGGCCGGGCGAGCAGTACTTC. Translating it yields CASSYIRGRGPGEQYF. The chain has TRBV6-5 and TRBJ2-7; 8 bases agree with TRBD1. CDR1 MNHEY and CDR2 SVGAGI come from the germline V gene. CDR3 length: 16 residues. V lost 2 bases to trimming and J lost 6 bases; unmatched junction nucleotides: 12.

The chain joins TRBV11-3 to TRBJ1-1; 12 bases agree with TRBD1. With 5 bases clipped from V and 7 bases from J, the junction kept 8 bases outside the gene matches. Germline CDR1 and CDR2: SGHNT and YENEEA. The CDR3 extends over 15 amino acids. CDR3 sequence reads: CASSSPWDRGLEAFF. The DNA for the CDR3 is TGTGCCAGCAGCAGTCCTTGGGACAGGGGGCTTGAAGCTTTCTTT.

The rearrangement links TRBV28 to TRBJ2-5, with 9 bases matching TRBD1. Trimming at V came to 2 bases and at J to 5 bases, leaving 3 bases not matched to a gene. The germline CDR1 and CDR2 sequences are MDHEN and SYDVKM. The CDR3 contains 14 residues. CDR3 nucleotides: TGTGCCAGCAGTTTAGGAGACAGGGGGGAGACCCAGTACTTC. This translates into CASSLGDRGETQYF.

This chain joins TRBV4-1 and TRBJ1-5; a possible D gene is TRBD1 (6 bases). The length of the CDR3 is 15 residues. CDR1 is MGHRA, CDR2 YSYEKL, per germline. V gave up 0 bases and J gave up 10 bases, with 16 bases separating them. CDR3 nucleotide sequence: TGCGCCAGCAGCCAAGATTGGCAGGGGCGCCGACCCCAGCATTTT. This sequence encodes CASSQDWQGRRPQHF.

The rearrangement joins TRBV5-1 to TRBJ2-3, with D perhaps matching TRBD2 (5 bases). The CDR3 has 13 residues. Trimming removed 2 bases from V and 1 base from J, with 5 bases in between. CDR1 and CDR2 (germline): SGHRS, YFSETQ. CDR3 DNA sequence: TGCGCCAGCAGCTTTAGCGGCACAGATACGCAGTATTTT. Residues: CASSFSGTDTQYF.

The V call is TRBV5-6, the J call TRBJ2-5; D is ambiguous. Germline assignment: CDR1 SGHDT and CDR2 YYEEEE. The CDR3 is made up of 13 amino acids. Trimming took 2 bases from V and 3 from J, leaving 8 bases between them. In DNA, the CDR3 is TGTGCCAGCAGCTTCTCCAGGAAAGAGACCCAGTACTTC. It codes for CASSFSRKETQYF.

The V gene is TRBV27, the J gene TRBJ2-3, with D possibly being TRBD2 (6 bases). The germline gives CDR1 MNHEY, CDR2 SMNVEV (reference sequence). V was pared by 7 bases and J by 4 bases, with 9 bases between. The CDR3 extends over 12 amino acids. The CDR3 region is CASTTGADTQYF. DNA of the CDR3: TGTGCCAGCACGACGGGAGCAGATACGCAGTATTTT.

The gene calls are TRBV12-5 and TRBJ2-5; D possibly corresponds to TRBD1 (5 bases). CDR3 length equals 19 residues. Germline V gene data show CDR1 as LGHNT and CDR2 as FRNRAP. Trimming took off 0 bases at V and 3 bases at J, with 23 bases between the two ends. The CDR3 nucleotides are TGTGCTAGTGGTTTGGTACTCTTCGGCCAGGGTCGGTCAAAAGAGACCCAGTACTTC. This gives the protein CASGLVLFGQGRSKETQYF.

The chain links TRBV5-4 to TRBJ2-7, with D perhaps TRBD1 (6 bases). Trimming shortened V by 4 bases and J by 5 bases, and 22 bases separated the two germline ends. CDR1 and CDR2 (germline): SGHNT, YYREEE (reference sequence). CDR3 length equals 16 residues. DNA for the CDR3: TGTGCCAGCAGCGATCAGTCCTGGGGGCGCAAGGACGAGCAGTACTTC. Amino acids: CASSDQSWGRKDEQYF.

The chain recombines TRBV7-3 with TRBJ2-3, with TRBD1 matching 10 bases. Trimming took 4 bases from V and 3 from J; bases not matched to a gene: 1. The CDR3 runs 14 residues. CDR1 SGHTA and CDR2 FQGTGA come from the germline V gene. CDR3 sequence reads: CASSSGQGTDTQYF. The CDR3 DNA sequence: TGTGCCAGCAGCTCGGGACAGGGGACAGATACGCAGTATTTT.

This rearrangement joins TRBV7-9 to TRBJ1-2; D not certain. The V and J ends lost 1 base and 8 bases respectively, with 14 bases between them. The CDR3 covers 14 residues. CDR1 and CDR2 from the germline V gene are SEHNR and FQNEAQ (reference sequence). The CDR3 loop is CASSLDRELGGYTF. CDR3 DNA sequence: TGTGCCAGCAGCTTAGATCGGGAACTAGGGGGCTACACCTTC.

This rearrangement joins TRBV5-4 to TRBJ1-1; D is possibly TRBD1 (6 bases). Between the trimmed V and J ends, which lost 2 bases and 0 bases, there was a span of 17 bases. CDR1 is SGHNT, CDR2 YYREEE, per germline (reference sequence). The CDR3 runs to 17 residues. The CDR3 bases are TGTGCCAGCAGCTTATCAGGGGTTGGCTACGTGAACACTGAAGCTTTCTTT. This encodes CASSLSGVGYVNTEAFF. Using reference TRBV5-4 and TRBJ1-1 for the parts outside the CDR3, the full variable domain is ETGVTQSPTHLIKTRGQQVTLRCSSQSGHNTVSWYQQALGQGPQFIFQYYREEENGRGNFPPRFSGLQFPNYSSELNVNALELDDSALYLCASSLSGVGYVNTEAFFGQGTRLTVV.

V usage is TRBV2 and J usage is TRBJ2-1; possible D gene TRBD1, 5 bases. Germline V CDR1 and CDR2: SNHLY, FYNNEI. CDR3 length: 16 residues. Deletions cut 7 bases from V and 0 bases from J, with 16 bases between. The CDR3 spells CASTQETDSSYNEQFF. CDR3 nucleotide sequence: TGTGCCAGCACTCAGGAGACAGACAGCTCCTACAATGAGCAGTTCTTC.

With respect to this clone: The same CDR3 also results from other DNA sequences found in this sample. The gene calls are TRBV28 and TRBJ2-1; D gene uncertain. The V gene's germline CDR1 is MDHEN and CDR2 SYDVKM. The V end lost 4 bases, the J end lost 4 bases, and 11 bases lay between the germline ends. This CDR3 region has 14 residues. This CDR3 is CASSSAGSYNEQFF. CDR3 DNA: TGTGCCAGCAGTTCTGCAGGATCTTACAATGAGCAGTTCTTC.

This chain uses TRBV7-9 with TRBJ2-7; the D gene is possibly TRBD2 (5 bases). Germline values: CDR1 SEHNR, CDR2 FQNEAQ (reference sequence). This CDR3 contains 15 residues. The V gene lost 4 bases and the J gene lost 2 bases, with 15 bases spanning the gap. CDR3 DNA sequence: TGTGCCAGCAGCTCGAAGACGCGGGCCACCTACGAGCAGTACTTC. This translates into CASSSKTRATYEQYF.

The chain recombines TRBV6-6 with TRBJ2-5; weak D call: TRBD2 (5 bases). The CDR3 covers 14 residues. Germline assignment: CDR1 MNHNY and CDR2 SVGAGI (reference sequence). Between the trimmed V and J ends, which lost 6 bases and 5 bases, there was a span of 16 bases. DNA of the CDR3: TGTGCCAGCAGACCCACCCTAGCTGGGGAGACCCAGTACTTC. This codes for CASRPTLAGETQYF.

V usage is TRBV29-1 and J usage is TRBJ1-1; a weak D match, TRBD1 (5 bases). V was pared by 2 bases and J by 1 base, with 17 bases between. The germline V gene encodes CDR1 SQVTM and CDR2 ANQGSEA. The CDR3 consists of 16 residues. The CDR3 reads CSVESRGGIKNTEAFF. CDR3 coding DNA: TGCAGCGTTGAATCACGGGGGGGGATAAAGAACACTGAAGCTTTCTTT.

The chain uses TRBV27 and TRBJ2-1, with D perhaps TRBD2 (5 bases). V was shortened by 3 bases and J by 2 bases, with 5 bases between the two germline ends. The germline V gene encodes CDR1 MNHEY and CDR2 SMNVEV (reference sequence). This CDR3 is built from 13 residues. In DNA form, the CDR3 reads TGTGCCAGCAGTTTGCGGGCCTACAATGAGCAGTTCTTC. It specifies CASSLRAYNEQFF.

This clone was seen once. V gene TRBV7-6 combines with J gene TRBJ2-7; TRBD1 aligns across 7 bases. Germline values: CDR1 SGHVS, CDR2 FNYEAQ. The CDR3 is 15 amino acids. V shed 5 bases, J shed 3 bases, and the junction held 10 bases outside the gene matches. The chain's CDR3 is CASSTFRTGGYEQYF. The CDR3 region has the DNA TGTGCCAGCAGCACCTTTCGGACAGGAGGCTACGAGCAGTACTTC.